Below, 10 T cell receptor beta chains from the same sample are listed, as sequenced in a study of blood T cell repertoires in COVID-19. Only in-frame clones appear in the TCRdb table, and some are missing; sequencing was by immunoSEQ multiplex PCR. The top ten clones hold about 10% of a sample with approximately 270,000 clones, roughly 85% of them seen once. The sample taken for sequencing was peripheral blood. Receptors were obtained from a woman between 65 and 79 years old with acute or convalescent COVID-19.

The chain has TRBV15 and TRBJ2-7; 7 bases are shared with TRBD1. The CDR3 has 15 amino acids. Trimming at V came to 1 base and at J to 4 bases, leaving 7 bases not matched to a gene. Per germline, CDR1 LNHNV and CDR2 YYDKDF (reference sequence). CDR3 nucleotides: TGTGCCACCAGCAGAGGACGAGGGGGCTATTACGAGCAGTACTTC. This codes for CATSRGRGGYYEQYF.

V is TRBV5-6 and J is TRBJ1-1, with 10 bases lining up with TRBD1. Germline V gene lookup returns CDR1 SGHDT and CDR2 YYEEEE. The CDR3 extends over 16 amino acids. The junction had 7 bases not matched to a gene; V was cut back by 4 bases and J by 1 base. The CDR3 DNA is TGTGCCAGCAGCGCCGGGACAGGGGCGGGGAACACTGAAGCTTTCTTT. It is translated as CASSAGTGAGNTEAFF.

In its sample, this clone was seen a few times. This sequence joins TRBV7-9 and TRBJ1-1; TRBD1 matches at 8 bases. Trimming removed 2 bases from V and 1 base from J; junction bases left unmatched: 9. Per germline, CDR1 SEHNR and CDR2 FQNEAQ (reference sequence). The CDR3 totals 17 residues. The CDR3 sequence: CASSLPRTGWANTEAFF. CDR3 sequence (DNA): TGTGCCAGCAGCTTACCGCGGACAGGGTGGGCGAACACTGAAGCTTTCTTT.

The CDR3 protein is CASSAGRGYGYTF. CDR3 in DNA: TGTGCCAGCAGTGCTGGCAGGGGCTATGGCTACACCTTC. This chain connects TRBV25-1 to TRBJ1-2, with D perhaps matching TRBD1 (6 bases). Germline V gene data show CDR1 as MGHDK and CDR2 as SYGVNS. V was cut by 4 bases and J by 4 bases, with 10 bases left in between. The length of the CDR3 is 13 residues.

The V and J genes are TRBV6-2 or TRBV6-3 and TRBJ1-1; D gene unclear. Per germline, CDR1 MNHEY and CDR2 SVGEGT. V lost 2 bases and J 6 bases, leaving 19 bases between the germline ends. This CDR3 comprises 16 residues. The CDR3 is CASSYTGGGWGAEAFF. CDR3 nucleotides: TGTGCCAGCAGTTACACGGGAGGTGGTTGGGGTGCTGAAGCTTTCTTT.

The V call is TRBV18, the J call TRBJ1-2; the D gene is possibly TRBD1 (6 bases). CDR3 size: 13 residues. The germline CDR1 and CDR2 sequences are KGHSH and LQKENI. Trimming left V 6 bases short and J 3 bases short, with 11 bases between. The CDR3 region is CASSPGQYYGYTF. CDR3 in DNA: TGTGCCAGCTCCCCCGGACAGTACTATGGCTACACCTTC.

In its sample, this clone was seen a few times. The chain employs TRBV6-5 and TRBJ1-1; maybe TRBD1 (5 bases). V was shortened by 6 bases and J by 1 base, with 9 bases between the two germline ends. The CDR3 is 13 amino acids. In germline, CDR1 is MNHEY, CDR2 SVGAGI. CDR3 nucleotide sequence: TGTGCCAGCAGCCAGGGAAGGAACACTGAAGCTTTCTTT. Translated, it gives CASSQGRNTEAFF.

A note on this clone: Additional DNA sequences in this sample encode the identical CDR3. V gene TRBV3-1 (or the pseudogene TRBV3-2) combines with J gene TRBJ2-3, with D tentatively TRBD1 (5 bases). Germline assignment: CDR1 LGHDT and CDR2 YNNKEL (reference sequence). Trimming took off 3 bases at V and 0 bases at J, with 7 bases between the two ends. The CDR3 loop spans 14 amino acids. The CDR3 sequence: CASSQGLSTDTQYF. The CDR3 DNA is TGTGCCAGCAGCCAGGGGCTCAGCACAGATACGCAGTATTTT.

The chain employs TRBV28 and TRBJ1-1, with D hard to call. In germline, CDR1 is MDHEN, CDR2 SYDVKM. Deletions cut 2 bases from V and 10 bases from J, with 20 bases between. The CDR3 totals 15 residues. CDR3 loop: CASSLGSRAAERAFF. In DNA, the CDR3 is TGTGCCAGCAGTTTAGGGAGCCGGGCCGCAGAAAGAGCTTTCTTT.

V gene TRBV5-4 combines with J gene TRBJ2-2; TRBD2 is a possible D gene (7 bases). CDR3 length: 16 amino acids. CDR1 is SGHNT, CDR2 YYREEE, per germline (reference sequence). V dropped 4 bases and J dropped 5 bases, with 18 bases sitting between them. CDR3 region: CASSHHGGRGTGELFF. In DNA form, the CDR3 reads TGTGCCAGCAGCCACCACGGGGGGCGCGGGACCGGGGAGCTGTTTTTT.